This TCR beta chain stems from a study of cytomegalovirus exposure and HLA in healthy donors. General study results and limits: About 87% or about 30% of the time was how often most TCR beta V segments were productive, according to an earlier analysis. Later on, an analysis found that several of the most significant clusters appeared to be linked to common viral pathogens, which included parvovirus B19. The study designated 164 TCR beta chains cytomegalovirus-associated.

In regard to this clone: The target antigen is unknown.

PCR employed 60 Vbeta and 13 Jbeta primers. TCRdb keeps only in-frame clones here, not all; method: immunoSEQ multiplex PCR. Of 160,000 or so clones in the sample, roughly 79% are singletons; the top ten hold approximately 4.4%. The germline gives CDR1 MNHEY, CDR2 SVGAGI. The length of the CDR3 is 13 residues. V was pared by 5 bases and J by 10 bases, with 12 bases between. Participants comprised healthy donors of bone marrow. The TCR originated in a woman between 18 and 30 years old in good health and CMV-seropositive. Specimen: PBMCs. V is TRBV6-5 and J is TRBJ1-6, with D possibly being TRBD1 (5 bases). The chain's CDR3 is CASSPGGLSPLHF. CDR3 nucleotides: TGTGCCAGCAGTCCCGGGGGGTTATCACCCCTCCACTTT.